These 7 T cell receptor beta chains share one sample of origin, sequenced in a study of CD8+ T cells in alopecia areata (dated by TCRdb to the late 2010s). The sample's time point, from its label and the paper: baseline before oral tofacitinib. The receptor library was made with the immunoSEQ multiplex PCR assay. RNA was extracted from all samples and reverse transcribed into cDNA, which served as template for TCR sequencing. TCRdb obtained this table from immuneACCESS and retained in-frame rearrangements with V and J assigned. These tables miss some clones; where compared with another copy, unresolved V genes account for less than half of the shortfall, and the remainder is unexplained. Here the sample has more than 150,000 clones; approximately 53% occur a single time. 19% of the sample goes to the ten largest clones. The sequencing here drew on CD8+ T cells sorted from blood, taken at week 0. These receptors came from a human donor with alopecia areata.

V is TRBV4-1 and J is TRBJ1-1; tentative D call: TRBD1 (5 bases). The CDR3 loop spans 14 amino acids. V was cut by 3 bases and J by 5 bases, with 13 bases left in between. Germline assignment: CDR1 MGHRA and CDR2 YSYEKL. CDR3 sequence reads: CASSQKGVGTEAFF. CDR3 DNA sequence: TGCGCCAGCAGCCAGAAAGGGGTTGGAACTGAAGCTTTCTTT.

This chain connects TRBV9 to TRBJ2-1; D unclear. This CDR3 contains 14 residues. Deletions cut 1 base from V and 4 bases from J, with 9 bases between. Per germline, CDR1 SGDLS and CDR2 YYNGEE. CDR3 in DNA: TGTGCCAGCAGCGTACAGCAGTCATACAATGAGCAGTTCTTC. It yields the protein CASSVQQSYNEQFF.

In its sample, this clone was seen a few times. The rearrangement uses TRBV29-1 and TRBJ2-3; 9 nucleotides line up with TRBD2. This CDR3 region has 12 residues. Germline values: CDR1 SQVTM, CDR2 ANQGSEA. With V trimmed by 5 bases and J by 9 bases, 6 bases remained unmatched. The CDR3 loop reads CSVPETSGTQYF. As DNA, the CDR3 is TGCAGCGTTCCCGAGACTAGCGGAACGCAGTATTTT.

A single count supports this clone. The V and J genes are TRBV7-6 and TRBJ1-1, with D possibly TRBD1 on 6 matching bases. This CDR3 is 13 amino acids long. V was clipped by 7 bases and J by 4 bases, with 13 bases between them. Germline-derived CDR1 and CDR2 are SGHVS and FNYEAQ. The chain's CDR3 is CASTQGIGTEAFF. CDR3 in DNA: TGTGCCAGCACCCAGGGGATCGGCACTGAAGCTTTCTTT.

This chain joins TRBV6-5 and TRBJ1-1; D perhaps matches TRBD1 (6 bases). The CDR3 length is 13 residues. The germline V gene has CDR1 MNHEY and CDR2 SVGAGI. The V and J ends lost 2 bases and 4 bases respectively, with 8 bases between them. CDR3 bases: TGTGCCAGCAGTTACCGGACAGCCACTGAAGCTTTCTTT. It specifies CASSYRTATEAFF.

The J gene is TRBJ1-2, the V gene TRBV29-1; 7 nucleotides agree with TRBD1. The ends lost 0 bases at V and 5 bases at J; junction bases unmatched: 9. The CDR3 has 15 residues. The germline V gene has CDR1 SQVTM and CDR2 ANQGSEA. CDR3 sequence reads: CSVEELKGQNYGYTF. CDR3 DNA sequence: TGCAGCGTTGAAGAATTAAAGGGACAGAATTATGGCTACACCTTC. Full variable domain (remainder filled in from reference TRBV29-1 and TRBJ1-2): SAVISQKPSRDICQRGTSLTIQCQVDSQVTMMFWYRQQPGQSLTLIATANQGSEATYESGFVIDKFPISRPNLTFSTLTVSNMSPEDSSIYLCSVEELKGQNYGYTFGSGTRLTVV.

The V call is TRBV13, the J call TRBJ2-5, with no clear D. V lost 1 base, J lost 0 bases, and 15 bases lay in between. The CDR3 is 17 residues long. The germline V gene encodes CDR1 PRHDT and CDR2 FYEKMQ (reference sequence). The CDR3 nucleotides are TGTGCCAGCAGCTTAGCCGGTGGCGGAGTACACCAAGAGACCCAGTACTTC. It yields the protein CASSLAGGGVHQETQYF.